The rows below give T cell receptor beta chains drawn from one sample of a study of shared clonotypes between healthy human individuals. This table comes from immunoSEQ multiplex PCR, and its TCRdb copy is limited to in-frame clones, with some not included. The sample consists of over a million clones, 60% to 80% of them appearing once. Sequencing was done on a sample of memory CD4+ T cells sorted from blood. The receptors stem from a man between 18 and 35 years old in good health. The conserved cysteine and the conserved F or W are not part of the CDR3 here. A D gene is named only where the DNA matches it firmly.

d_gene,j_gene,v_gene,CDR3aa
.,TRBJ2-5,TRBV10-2,ASSLGGFQETQY
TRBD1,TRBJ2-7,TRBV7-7,ASSLRQGVVEQY
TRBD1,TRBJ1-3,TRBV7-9,ASSHRGKRNTIY
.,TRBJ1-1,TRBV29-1,SVEIIRELGAF
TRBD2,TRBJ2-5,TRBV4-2,ASSQDLAGGYGETQY
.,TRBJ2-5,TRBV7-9,ASSSPGPKGRVQETQY
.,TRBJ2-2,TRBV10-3,AIGTKGDTGELF
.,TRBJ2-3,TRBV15,ATSRAKNTDTQY
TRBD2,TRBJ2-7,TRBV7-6,ASSSGRPPDEQY
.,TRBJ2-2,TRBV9,ASSRSSGTGELF
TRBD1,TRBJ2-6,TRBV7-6,ASSLGTGTGSSGANVLT
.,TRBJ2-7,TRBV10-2,ASSESRVLEQY
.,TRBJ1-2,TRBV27,ASSFRSRESYGYT
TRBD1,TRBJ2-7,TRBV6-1,ASEGQASYEQY
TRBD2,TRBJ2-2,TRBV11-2,ASSPGLAGHTGELF
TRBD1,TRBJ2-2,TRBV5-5,ASSASLGQLNTGELF
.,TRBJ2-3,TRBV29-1,SGSRSGGSSDTQY
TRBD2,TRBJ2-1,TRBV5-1,ASITGTSGNNEQF
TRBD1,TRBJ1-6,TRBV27,ASTLGTGRNSPLH
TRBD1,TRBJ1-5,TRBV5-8,ASSPRQGARVNQPQH
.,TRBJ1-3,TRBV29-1,SVGELWGSGNTIY
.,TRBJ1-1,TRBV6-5,ASSVPGARITEAF
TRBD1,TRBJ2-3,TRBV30,AWSFRQGWTDTQY
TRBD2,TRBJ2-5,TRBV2,VQRGGVTQY
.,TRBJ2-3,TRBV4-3,ASSQDRSYTQY
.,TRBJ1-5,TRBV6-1,ASSITGRSNQPQH
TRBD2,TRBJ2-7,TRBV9,ASSSTWVREGEQY
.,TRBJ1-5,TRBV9,ASSVVDQPQH
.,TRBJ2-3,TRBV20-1,SARDNTQY
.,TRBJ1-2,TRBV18,ASSPPVSANYGYT
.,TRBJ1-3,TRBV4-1,ASSQSTGRTGNTIY
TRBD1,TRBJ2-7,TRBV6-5,ASGGQGSYEQY
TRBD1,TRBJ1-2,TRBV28,ASSGRGTLGGYT
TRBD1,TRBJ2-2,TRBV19,ASRADRVSGELF
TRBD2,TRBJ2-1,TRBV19,ASSIKRTSGGYNEQF
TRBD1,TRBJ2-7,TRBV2,ATLQGVISYEQY
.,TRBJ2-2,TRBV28,ASSLGQLTGELF
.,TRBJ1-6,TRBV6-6,ASSTNTDGNSPLH
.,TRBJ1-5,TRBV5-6,ASSRRDMGRQPQH
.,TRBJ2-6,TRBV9,ASSVWGSGANVLT
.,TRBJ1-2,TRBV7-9,ASSLAPGANYGYT
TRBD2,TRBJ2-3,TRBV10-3,AISDGGGPTDTQY
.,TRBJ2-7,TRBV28,ASSLSGTYEQY